These 24 T cell receptor beta chains were sequenced from one sample in a study of blood T cells in healthy people across ages. A second 7 to 11 cycle PCR used barcoded and J-beta primers. In TCRdb, the 5' RACE reads were re-called with MiXCR into one record per CDR3 protein. The sample contains some 1.4 million distinct CDR3 sequences, roughly 45% of which appear only once. Material: blood. All receptors derive from a woman younger than 30 in good health.

The chain is built from TRBV30 and TRBJ1-5, with 8 bases lining up with TRBD1. CDR3 size: 16 residues. V lost 1 base and J lost 2; bases outside the gene matches: 7. Germline CDR1 GTSNPN, CDR2 SVGIG (reference sequence). CDR3 nucleotide sequence: TGTGCCTGGAGTGCTCCACAGGGGGAACGCAATCAGCCCCAGCATTTT. Residues: CAWSAPQGERNQPQHF. Complete variable domain (other parts from reference TRBV30 and TRBJ1-5): SQTIHQWPATLVQPVGSPLSLECTVEGTSNPNLYWYRQAAGRGLQLLFYSVGIGQISSEVPQNLSASRPQDRQFILSSKKLLLSDSGFYLCAWSAPQGERNQPQHFGDGTRLSIL.

The CDR3 nucleotides are TGTGCCAGCAGTGTACAGGGAGGGGTGAGCACTGAAGCTTTCTTT. Its protein product is CASSVQGGVSTEAFF. This rearrangement joins TRBV27 to TRBJ1-1, with D maybe TRBD1 (6 bases). V dropped 5 bases and J dropped 4 bases, with 17 bases sitting between them. CDR3 length: 15 residues. Germline lookup yields CDR1 MNHEY and CDR2 SMNVEV (reference sequence).

The chain joins TRBV6-5 to TRBJ1-1; D remains ambiguous. Germline loops: CDR1 MNHEY, CDR2 SVGAGI. The CDR3 is 15 residues long. The V end lost 2 bases, the J end lost 0 bases, and 10 bases lay between the germline ends. This CDR3 is CASSYRPTLNTEAFF. The CDR3, as DNA: TGTGCCAGCAGTTACCGACCAACACTGAACACTGAAGCTTTCTTT.

This clonotype was detected only a few times. The V and J genes are TRBV12-3 or TRBV12-4 and TRBJ2-4; D tentatively fits TRBD1 or TRBD2 (5 bases each). This CDR3 comprises 15 residues. Between the trimmed V and J ends, which lost 7 bases and 13 bases, there was a span of 26 bases. CDR3 protein: CASKKGVAERTEQYF. In nucleotides, the CDR3 is TGTGCCAGCAAAAAAGGGGTGGCAGAGCGGACTGAGCAGTACTTC.

This rearrangement joins TRBV25-1 to TRBJ2-2; TRBD2 matches at 8 bases. V trimming: 4 bases; J trimming: 7 bases; junction bases outside the gene matches: 8. Germline V CDR1 and CDR2: MGHDK, SYGVNS. This CDR3 region has 15 residues. The CDR3 DNA reads TGTGCCAGCAGTGTCCAAACTAGCGGTAACGGGGAGCTGTTTTTT. Translated, it gives CASSVQTSGNGELFF.

The chain uses TRBV20-1 and TRBJ2-5, with TRBD2 as a possible D gene (7 bases). Trimming took 6 bases from V and 11 from J, leaving 28 bases between them. The germline V gene encodes CDR1 DFQATT and CDR2 SNEGSKA (reference sequence). This CDR3 comprises 15 residues. CDR3 bases: TGCAGTGCCAGGGGTCTGGGGACTACCTTAAATGAGCAGTACTTC. Protein sequence: CSARGLGTTLNEQYF.

The chain is built from TRBV27 and TRBJ2-5; 7 bases match TRBD1. The J call may be incorrect, as the DNA end agrees better with TRBJ2-7. The CDR3 contains 14 residues. Germline CDR1 and CDR2: MNHEY and SMNVEV (reference sequence). CDR3 residues: CASSHPTGNYEQYF. DNA for the CDR3: TGTGCCAGCAGTCACCCGACAGGGAATTACGAGCAGTACTTC.

This clonotype was seen only a few times. The chain has TRBV21-1 and TRBJ1-6. TRBV21-1 is given as a pseudogene. The CDR3 loop spans 14 amino acids. CDR3 sequence: CASSKKRINSPLHF. CDR3 DNA sequence: TGTGCCAGCAGCAAAAAACGGATTAATTCACCCCTCCACTTT.

This clonotype was observed a few times. The V call is TRBV7-3, the J call TRBJ2-3; 10 bases are a match to TRBD2. There are 16 residues in the CDR3. Per germline, CDR1 SGHTA and CDR2 FQGTGA. The V and J ends lost 5 bases and 3 bases, in that order; junction bases with no gene match: 8. CDR3 coding DNA: TGTGCCAGCAGCCTAGCTAGCGGGGGAGGTACAGATACGCAGTATTTT. It is translated as CASSLASGGGTDTQYF.

This chain connects TRBV4-2 to TRBJ2-6, with D perhaps TRBD1 or TRBD2 (6 bases each). From germline, CDR1 is LGHNA and CDR2 YNFKEQ. The CDR3 is made up of 21 amino acids. V was shortened by 0 bases and J by 0 bases, with 21 bases between the two germline ends. CDR3 protein: CASSQDSGGREARSGANVLTF. The CDR3 DNA is TGTGCCAGCAGCCAAGATAGTGGGGGGCGTGAGGCGCGCTCTGGGGCCAACGTCCTGACTTTC.

The chain combines TRBV7-9 with TRBJ1-1, with unresolved D. The ends were cut back, 6 bases at V and 6 bases at J, with 11 bases in the middle. In germline, CDR1 is SEHNR, CDR2 FQNEAQ (reference sequence). This CDR3 is built from 12 residues. The CDR3 bases are TGTGCCAGCAGGAGCCGGGAGGCTGAAGCTTTCTTT. It translates to CASRSREAEAFF.

This chain joins TRBV20-1 and TRBJ1-2; the D is unclear. Germline CDR1 is DFQATT and CDR2 is SNEGSKA (reference sequence). The CDR3 extends over 14 amino acids. V gave up 5 bases and J gave up 5 bases, with 18 bases separating them. The CDR3 DNA reads as TGCAGTGCTGGAGCGGGAGTCGGAACTTATGGCTACACCTTC. Translated, it gives CSAGAGVGTYGYTF.

Details on this clonotype: The germline gene is not matched at one end of the junction; a read error may be the cause. This chain links TRBV12-3 or TRBV12-4 with TRBJ2-4, with D hard to call. The CDR3 runs to 14 residues. In DNA form, the CDR3 reads TGTGCCGGCAGTTTTGGCGCAGCCAAAAACATTCAGTACTTC. It codes for CAGSFGAAKNIQYF.

V usage is TRBV12-3 or TRBV12-4 and J usage is TRBJ2-5; unclear D gene. V lost 5 bases to trimming and J lost 1 base, with 11 bases between them. The CDR3 loop spans 14 amino acids. The CDR3 DNA follows: TGTGCCAGCAGTCTCGGACGGCTCCAAGAGACCCAGTACTTC. Its protein is CASSLGRLQETQYF.

This chain uses TRBV2 with TRBJ1-2, with a weak D call TRBD1 (6 bases). Looked up from germline, CDR1 is SNHLY and CDR2 is FYNNEI. The CDR3 covers 12 residues. The V and J ends lost 8 bases and 5 bases respectively, with 12 bases between them. CDR3 nucleotide sequence: TGTGCCAGCGGAGGAGGGGGTTATGGCTACACCTTC. Protein sequence: CASGGGGYGYTF.

Points on this clonotype: A read error may account for a junction end that differs from germline. V is TRBV5-1 and J is TRBJ2-7; D may be TRBD2 (5 bases). The end of the DNA fits TRBJ2-5 better, so the J call may be wrong. CDR3 length: 14 amino acids. Per germline, CDR1 SGHRS and CDR2 YFSETQ. The CDR3 sequence is CATSDLRDQETQYF. The CDR3 DNA sequence: TGCGCCACCAGCGATCTCCGGGATCAAGAGACCCAGTACTTC.

The chain links TRBV4-1 to TRBJ1-2; unclear D gene. V was cut by 0 bases and J by 0 bases, with 8 bases left in between. The CDR3 has 15 residues. Germline CDR1 MGHRA, CDR2 YSYEKL. In DNA, the CDR3 is TGCGCCAGCAGCCAAGAAGTAGGAGCTAACTATGGCTACACCTTC. It specifies CASSQEVGANYGYTF.

There are a few counts of this clonotype. This sequence joins TRBV20-1 and TRBJ1-2; 10 positions agree with TRBD1. V was pared by 6 bases and J by 8 bases, with 6 bases of the junction left unmatched. This CDR3 is built from 12 residues. Germline loops: CDR1 DFQATT, CDR2 SNEGSKA (reference sequence). The CDR3 spells CSAGDRGRGYTF. The CDR3 DNA sequence: TGCAGTGCCGGGGACAGGGGAAGGGGCTACACCTTC.

This clonotype showed up just a few times. This chain connects TRBV7-8 to TRBJ2-7; 11 nucleotides agree with TRBD2. The DNA matches TRBJ2-5 better at its end, which makes the J call doubtful. The CDR3 contains 17 residues. Per germline, CDR1 SGHVS and CDR2 FQNEAQ. CDR3 sequence reads: CASSLGLAGGHTETQYF. The CDR3 coding sequence is TGTGCCAGCAGCTTAGGTCTAGCGGGGGGCCACACCGAGACCCAGTACTTC.

The chain carries TRBV4-1 and TRBJ1-4; D unclear. Between the trimmed V and J ends, which lost 1 base and 12 bases, there was a span of 18 bases. The CDR3 runs to 15 residues. The germline V gene encodes CDR1 MGHRA and CDR2 YSYEKL. This chain's CDR3 is CASSQVAAQSNELFF. CDR3 bases: TGCGCCAGCAGCCAAGTAGCTGCGCAATCGAATGAACTGTTTTTT.

This clonotype has a handful of counts. The rearrangement links TRBV20-1 to TRBJ1-2, with 7 bases matching TRBD1. The junction had 7 bases not matched to a gene; V was cut back by 3 bases and J by 6 bases. This CDR3 contains 13 residues. The germline V gene encodes CDR1 DFQATT and CDR2 SNEGSKA (reference sequence). The CDR3 loop is CSASRLTGDGYTF. Here the CDR3 DNA reads TGCAGTGCTAGCCGGCTAACAGGGGATGGCTACACCTTC.

V and J are TRBV20-1 and TRBJ1-4; D is ambiguous. The V and J ends lost 5 bases and 3 bases respectively, with 10 bases between them. The CDR3 sequence is 13 residues long. Germline CDR1 reads DFQATT; CDR2 reads SNEGSKA (reference sequence). The CDR3 spells CSAGSGPNEKLFF. For the CDR3, the DNA is TGCAGTGCTGGCAGCGGACCTAATGAAAAACTGTTTTTT.

The chain joins TRBV12-3 or TRBV12-4 to TRBJ2-3; 7 positions agree with TRBD2. Trimming removed 8 bases from V and 8 bases from J; junction bases left unmatched: 13. The CDR3 length is 14 residues. The CDR3 DNA is TGTGCCAGCGGTGCGGGGGTCTTGGGTGCTACGCAGTATTTT. Translating gives CASGAGVLGATQYF.

The chain joins TRBV11-2 to TRBJ2-3; 11 nucleotides align to TRBD2. Germline V gene sequence: CDR1 SGHAT, CDR2 FQNNGV. CDR3 length: 16 amino acids. The V segment lost 4 bases and the J segment 5 bases; nucleotides outside the gene matches: 8. The CDR3 nucleotides are TGTGCCAGCAGCTCGACTAGCGGGAATTTTGGAGATACGCAGTATTTT. This sequence encodes CASSSTSGNFGDTQYF. Looking up the rest from reference TRBV11-2 and TRBJ2-3 gives the full variable domain: EAGVAQSPRYKIIEKRQSVAFWCNPISGHATLYWYQQILGQGPKLLIQFQNNGVVDDSQLPKDRFSAERLKGVDSTLKIQPAKLEDSAVYLCASSSTSGNFGDTQYFGPGTRLTVL.